The following is a TCR beta chain sequence with its context. This record comes from a study of blood T cell repertoires in COVID-19. Study details: Samples came from the United States, Italy and Spain, spanning acute and convalescent COVID-19.

The assay was immunoSEQ multiplex PCR, and TCRdb's table has in-frame clones only and misses some. The sample records roughly 450,000 clones, 90% being singletons. The CDR3 extends over 16 amino acids. Germline loops: CDR1 GTSNPN, CDR2 SVGIG (reference sequence). V shed 5 bases and J 7 bases; nucleotides not matched to a gene: 8. The cohort comprised adults aged roughly 18 to 95 years residing in 20 to 30 US areas. Researchers sorted participants into cohorts using their self-reported clinical history. Recovered status applied to Cohort 3 donors who had two consecutive negative PCRs. It also applied to those with clearance or with symptom resolution.

The chain employs TRBV30 and TRBJ2-1; 16 nucleotides align to TRBD2. This TCR was recovered from a man aged 18 to 30 who had recovered from COVID-19. Sequencing was performed on PBMCs or T cells enriched from blood (not recorded which). The CDR3 reads CAWGPGTSGRGNEQFF. The CDR3 DNA sequence: TGTGCCTGGGGACCCGGGACTAGCGGGAGGGGAAATGAGCAGTTCTTC.